The TCR beta chain described here comes from a study of Ad26.COV2.S vaccination and SARS-CoV-2 variants. Data came from immunoSEQ multiplex PCR; TCRdb stores just in-frame clones and leaves some out. The sample has about 350,000 clones; under 95% are singletons. This clone was detected once. What it binds is unknown. In germline, CDR1 is LGHDT, CDR2 YNNKEL (reference sequence). V was cut by 2 bases and J by 4 bases, with 4 bases left in between. The CDR3 runs 12 residues. Findings of the study overall: Spike-specific TCR breadth ran higher among vaccine recipients than placebo recipients. Possible underestimation of total T cell responses by the TCR breadth and depth analyses was noted. Breadth, reportedly substantial, characterized the spike-specific CD8+ and CD4+ T cell responses after vaccination. Researchers reported similar non-spike TCR breadth in vaccine and placebo recipients.

Sequencing was performed on peripheral blood, taken after recovery from COVID-19. This clonotype was obtained from a human donor who had recovered from COVID-19. V usage is TRBV3-1 (or the pseudogene TRBV3-2) and J usage is TRBJ2-3; D unclear. In DNA, the CDR3 is TGTGCCAGCAGCCAATTGCCAGATACGCAGTATTTT. This encodes CASSQLPDTQYF.